The 27 T cell receptor beta chains in this list originate from one sample, sequenced in a study of molecular identifiers for immune sequencing clone quantification. TCRdb analysed the PCR reads with MiXCR anew, one entry per CDR3 protein. The top ten hold roughly 1.5% of the sample, which has 10,000 or so distinct CDR3 sequences, about a fifth seen once. The sample consisted of naive CD8+ T cells from blood, with Jurkat cell RNA spiked in. Sample subset: FACS-sorted CD8+CD4-CCR7+CD45RA+ naive T cells. These receptors were collected from a human donor in good health. Some libraries in this study had Jurkat cell RNA spiked in.

This clonotype is deemed medium-sized. The V and J genes are TRBV6-6 and TRBJ2-7; D is unclear. The CDR3 is 13 residues long. Trimming took 4 bases from V and 1 from J, leaving 8 bases between them. CDR1 MNHNY and CDR2 SVGAGI come from the germline V gene (reference sequence). CDR3 sequence reads: CASSLGGSYEQYF. The CDR3 DNA reads TGTGCCAGCAGTTTGGGCGGATCCTACGAGCAGTACTTC.

This clonotype is medium-sized (0.01 to 0.1%) by share. The CDR3 spells CASSPGLVSYEQYF. Here the CDR3 DNA reads TGCGCCAGCAGCCCGGGACTAGTCTCCTACGAGCAGTACTTC. The rearrangement joins TRBV4-3 to TRBJ2-7; 8 bases map to TRBD2. The CDR3 is made up of 14 amino acids. Per germline, CDR1 LGHNA and CDR2 YSLEER. J lost 0 bases, V lost 4 bases, and 2 bases had no gene match.

For this clonotype: One end of the junction does not line up with germline, which may come from a read error. The chain has TRBV7-2 and TRBJ2-3; 8 bases are a match to TRBD2. This CDR3 region has 17 residues. Germline V gene data show CDR1 as SGHTA and CDR2 as FQGNSA. The CDR3 DNA follows: TGTGCCAGCAGCGTAGCGGGACGAGGGTCGACCACAGATACGCAGTATTTT. Encoded protein: CASSVAGRGSTTDTQYF.

For this clonotype: A much bigger clone sits one base away, suggesting this may be a read error. This chain uses TRBV6-5 with TRBJ2-6; D possibly corresponds to TRBD1 (5 bases). In germline, CDR1 is MNHEY, CDR2 SVGAGI. This CDR3 has 16 amino acids. CDR3 protein: CASSYSSTAGANVPTF. In DNA form, the CDR3 reads TGTGCCAGCAGTTACTCTTCGACCGCTGGGGCCAACGTCCCGACTTTC.

The sample holds many counts of this clonotype. The chain couples TRBV7-8 to TRBJ2-7; 8 nucleotides align to TRBD1. V dropped 1 base and J dropped 4; count of bases not matched to a gene: 6. The CDR3 covers 15 residues. The germline V gene has CDR1 SGHVS and CDR2 FQNEAQ. The DNA of the CDR3 is TGTGCCAGCAGCTTAGATCCAGGGGGCGGATACGAGCAGTACTTC. This translates into CASSLDPGGGYEQYF.

Judged by abundance, this clonotype is medium-sized (0.01 to 0.1%). The rearrangement uses TRBV24-1 and TRBJ2-3; D remains unclear. CDR1 and CDR2 (germline): KGHDR, SFDVKD. Trimming stripped 4 bases from V and 6 bases from J, with 10 bases between. CDR3 length equals 13 residues. CDR3 nucleotides: TGTGCCACCAGTGACCCGCAGGCCGATACGCAGTATTTT. Protein product: CATSDPQADTQYF.

As to this clonotype: A read error may explain this, as a much larger clone is one base away. The chain recombines TRBV6-6 with TRBJ2-3; 7 bases align to TRBD2. CDR3 length: 16 residues. CDR1 and CDR2 from the germline V gene are MNHNY and SVGAGI (reference sequence). The CDR3 region has the DNA TGTGCCTGCAGCCCGTGGGGGGGTACTAGCACAGATACGCAGTATTTT. Translation gives CACSPWGGTSTDTQYF.

This clonotype is medium-sized (0.01 to 0.1%) in the sample. This chain joins TRBV20-1 and TRBJ1-6; the match to TRBD1 covers 7 bases. V lost 2 bases to trimming and J lost 9 bases; unmatched junction nucleotides: 10. Looked up from germline, CDR1 is DFQATT and CDR2 is SNEGSKA (reference sequence). This CDR3 contains 15 residues. The CDR3 DNA reads as TGCAGTGCTAGACTTGTAGAGGGGACAGCTTCACCCCTCCACTTT. Protein sequence: CSARLVEGTASPLHF.

Note on this clonotype: A read error may account for a junction end that differs from germline. The chain recombines TRBV2 with TRBJ2-3, with D perhaps assigned TRBD1 or TRBD2 (7 bases each). The germline V gene has CDR1 SNHLY and CDR2 FYNNEI. There are 15 residues in the CDR3. For the CDR3, the DNA is TGTGCCTGCAGGGGGACTACCACTCGCACAGGTACGCAGTATTTT. Its translation: CACRGTTTRTGTQYF.

This clonotype is medium-sized. V gene TRBV3-1 combines with J gene TRBJ1-1, with D unresolved. V was pared by 0 bases and J by 0 bases, with 5 bases between. CDR1 is LGHDT and CDR2 is YNNKEL in the germline V gene (reference sequence). The CDR3 loop spans 14 amino acids. As DNA, the CDR3 is TGTGCCAGCAGCCAAGAAAGTGTGAACACTGAAGCTTTCTTT. Protein sequence: CASSQESVNTEAFF. Variable domain in full (rest from reference TRBV3-1 and TRBJ1-1): DTAVSQTPKYLVTQMGNDKSIKCEQNLGHDTMYWYKQDSKKFLKIMFSYNNKELIINETVPNRFSPKSPDKAHLNLHINSLELGDSAVYFCASSQESVNTEAFFGQGTRLTVV.

By its share, this clonotype is medium-sized. The J gene is TRBJ1-4, the V gene TRBV5-1; a possible D gene is TRBD1 (6 bases). The CDR3 has 17 amino acids. V was clipped by 4 bases and J by 3 bases, with 19 bases between them. Per the germline V gene, CDR1 is SGHRS and CDR2 is YFSETQ. The CDR3 coding sequence is TGCGCCAGCAGCCCCGGACAGCCCTGGGATCCTAATGAAAAACTGTTTTTT. Translation gives CASSPGQPWDPNEKLFF.

By share, this clonotype counts as medium-sized (0.01 to 0.1%). The V gene is TRBV20-1, the J gene TRBJ2-7; 8 bases agree with TRBD2. Losses at the gene ends were 3 bases for V and 1 base for J; bases not matched to a gene: 5. The CDR3 runs 14 residues. Germline CDR1 is DFQATT and CDR2 is SNEGSKA (reference sequence). The CDR3 spells CSASEAGVSYEQYF. In DNA form, the CDR3 reads TGCAGTGCTAGTGAAGCGGGAGTGTCCTACGAGCAGTACTTC.

CDR3 sequence (DNA): TGTGCCAGTAGTCCGCGACAGGGTTCCGAATACGAGCAGTACTTC. This gives the protein CASSPRQGSEYEQYF. This sequence joins TRBV19 and TRBJ2-7; 7 bases map to TRBD1. Germline loops: CDR1 LNHDA, CDR2 SQIVND (reference sequence). The J segment lost 4 bases and the V segment lost 5 bases, leaving 11 bases of the junction unmatched. The CDR3 sequence is 15 residues long.

This rearrangement joins TRBV7-9 to TRBJ2-6; TRBD1 might be the D (6 bases). The CDR3 totals 16 residues. The germline CDR1 and CDR2 sequences are SEHNR and FQNEAQ (reference sequence). V was trimmed by 8 bases and J by 1 base, leaving 15 bases between them. The CDR3 sequence: CASPHIRGSGANVLTF. In nucleotides, the CDR3 is TGTGCCAGCCCTCACATCAGGGGATCTGGGGCCAACGTCCTGACTTTC.

Judged by abundance, this clonotype is medium-sized (0.01 to 0.1%). The chain recombines TRBV28 with TRBJ2-3; 7 nucleotides agree with TRBD1. The CDR3 spans 18 residues. Germline assignment: CDR1 MDHEN and CDR2 SYDVKM. Trimming took 4 bases from V and 0 from J; bases not matched to a gene: 13. The CDR3 DNA sequence: TGTGCCAGCAGTTCAGAGAGGAGAGGGACAGATAGCACAGATACGCAGTATTTT. This gives the protein CASSSERRGTDSTDTQYF. Combining the CDR3 with reference TRBV28 and TRBJ2-3 gives the whole variable domain DVKVTQSSRYLVKRTGEKVFLECVQDMDHENMFWYRQDPGLGLRLIYFSYDVKMKEKGDIPEGYSVSREKKERFSLILESASTNQTSMYLCASSSERRGTDSTDTQYFGPGTRLTVL.

In this sample, this clonotype is medium-sized (0.01 to 0.1%). The genes are TRBV18 and TRBJ2-3; D is undetermined. The CDR3 has 13 residues. Trimming took off 9 bases at V and 4 bases at J, with 14 bases between the two ends. The germline V gene encodes CDR1 KGHSH and CDR2 LQKENI. CDR3 nucleotide sequence: TGTGCCAGTTCAACAACCCAACCAGATACGCAGTATTTT. It yields the protein CASSTTQPDTQYF. The whole variable domain, remainder taken from reference TRBV18 and TRBJ2-3, is NAGVMQNPRHLVRRRGQEARLRCSPMKGHSHVYWYRQLPEEGLKFMVYLQKENIIDESGMPKERFSAEFPKEGPSILRIQQVVRGDSAAYFCASSTTQPDTQYFGPGTRLTVL.

This clonotype was seen at least ten times. V and J are TRBV6-2 or TRBV6-3 and TRBJ2-7; no firm D call. V lost 2 bases and J 2 bases, leaving 4 bases between the germline ends. This CDR3 spans 12 amino acids. Germline CDR1 MNHEY, CDR2 SVGEGT. This CDR3 is CASSYAAYEQYF. CDR3 nucleotides: TGTGCCAGCAGTTACGCGGCCTACGAGCAGTACTTC.

As concerns this clonotype: This may be a read error: a much more frequent sequence differs by one nucleotide. The chain couples TRBV27 to TRBJ2-5; the D gene could be TRBD1 or TRBD2 (5 bases each). Looked up from germline, CDR1 is MNHEY and CDR2 is SMNVEV (reference sequence). This CDR3 has 13 residues. The V end was cut by 8 bases, the J end by 5 bases, with 15 bases between. CDR3 in amino acids: CASGYQGGETQYF. CDR3 bases: TGTGCCAGCGGTTACCAGGGCGGGGAGACCCAGTACTTC.

Concerning this clonotype: Possible read error: a much larger clone is one base away. The CDR3 does not end in the conserved phenylalanine or tryptophan, so this is likely a read error. The rearrangement links TRBV7-9 to TRBJ2-3, with a possible D match to TRBD2 (6 bases). Germline CDR1 SEHNR, CDR2 FQNEAQ (reference sequence). Trimming shortened V by 5 bases and J by 3 bases, and 24 bases separated the two germline ends. The CDR3 runs 18 residues. The CDR3 DNA sequence: TGTGCCAGCAGCCCCCCCTCCACTAGCCCGGTGGTTACAGATACGCAGTATCTT. Its protein is CASSPPSTSPVVTDTQYL.

The chain links TRBV28 to TRBJ2-7, with D unclear. From germline, CDR1 is MDHEN and CDR2 SYDVKM. Between the trimmed V and J ends, which lost 5 bases and 2 bases, there was a span of 4 bases. The CDR3 has 11 amino acids. The chain's CDR3 is CASSNTYEQYF. The CDR3 nucleotides are TGTGCCAGCAGTAATACCTACGAGCAGTACTTC.

Comment on this clonotype: A read error may produce the germline difference seen at one junction end. J is TRBJ2-7 and V is TRBV27, with TRBD1 as a possible D gene (6 bases). Germline V gene lookup returns CDR1 MNHEY and CDR2 SMNVEV (reference sequence). The CDR3 is 15 residues long. CDR3 nucleotide sequence: TGTGCCTGCAGCCGGGAACAGGGATCGGACTACGAGCAGTACTTC. It encodes CACSREQGSDYEQYF.

By sample fraction, this clonotype is medium-sized. V usage is TRBV7-6 and J usage is TRBJ2-6; maybe TRBD1 (5 bases). V was clipped by 5 bases and J by 0 bases, with 8 bases between them. Germline V CDR1 and CDR2: SGHVS, FNYEAQ. This CDR3 comprises 15 residues. The CDR3 DNA sequence: TGTGCCAGCAGCGTGGACAACTCTGGGGCCAACGTCCTGACTTTC. Its protein product is CASSVDNSGANVLTF.

A few counts support this clonotype. The rearrangement uses TRBV28 and TRBJ1-1, with TRBD1 matching 8 bases. This CDR3 region has 13 residues. V shed 8 bases, J shed 14 bases, and the junction held 16 bases outside the gene matches. Per the germline V gene, CDR1 is MDHEN and CDR2 is SYDVKM. The CDR3, as DNA: TGTGCCAGCGGTGATGCTGCGGACAGGGAAGTCTTCTTT. Its protein is CASGDAADREVFF.

Regarding this clonotype: A much larger clone differs from this one at a single base, so this may be a read error. The rearrangement links TRBV4-3 to TRBJ2-5, with 10 positions matching TRBD2. The CDR3 is 17 amino acids. The germline V gene encodes CDR1 LGHNA and CDR2 YSLEER. V shed 3 bases and J 0 bases; nucleotides not matched to a gene: 7. The DNA for the CDR3 is TGCGCCAGCAGCCAGCGGACTAGCGGAGCGTACCAAGAGACCCAGTACTTC. It is translated as CASSQRTSGAYQETQYF.

By its share, this clonotype is medium-sized. The rearrangement links TRBV20-1 to TRBJ2-7; the D gene is possibly TRBD2 (6 bases). The length of the CDR3 is 13 residues. The V and J ends lost 3 bases and 2 bases respectively, with 11 bases between them. Germline V gene sequence: CDR1 DFQATT, CDR2 SNEGSKA (reference sequence). CDR3 region: CSARGGEAYEQYF. The CDR3 nucleotides read TGCAGTGCTAGGGGCGGGGAGGCCTACGAGCAGTACTTC.

Regarding this clonotype: It may be a read error: a sequence one base away is much more abundant. V usage is TRBV11-2 and J usage is TRBJ1-1; possibly TRBD1 for D (6 bases). Germline V gene sequence: CDR1 SGHAT, CDR2 FQNNGV. Trimming removed 5 bases from V and 12 bases from J, with 13 bases in between. The CDR3 runs 11 residues. The chain's CDR3 is CASSQTGRTFF. Written as DNA, the CDR3 is TGTGCCAGCAGCCAGACAGGCCGGACTTTCTTT. The full variable domain, rest sourced from reference TRBV11-2 and TRBJ1-1, is EAGVAQSPRYKIIEKRQSVAFWCNPISGHATLYWYQQILGQGPKLLIQFQNNGVVDDSQLPKDRFSAERLKGVDSTLKIQPAKLEDSAVYLCASSQTGRTFFGQGTRLTVV.

This clonotype is judged medium-sized. This chain links TRBV6-2 or TRBV6-3 with TRBJ2-4; perhaps TRBD2 as D (6 bases). This CDR3 region has 15 residues. Germline V lookup: CDR1 MNHEY, CDR2 SVGEGT. Between the trimmed V and J ends, which lost 1 base and 9 bases, there was a span of 16 bases. In nucleotides, the CDR3 is TGTGCCAGCAGTTACTTCCAGGGAGGAGGTTCCATTCAGTACTTC. This encodes CASSYFQGGGSIQYF.